This TCR beta chain was documented in a study of cytomegalovirus exposure and HLA in healthy donors. The germline CDR1 and CDR2 sequences are MNHNS and SASEGT. The V gene lost 5 bases and the J gene lost 4 bases, with 17 bases spanning the gap. The CDR3 is 15 residues long. Use of 60 Vbeta and 13 Jbeta primers characterized the PCR. Libraries were prepared by immunoSEQ multiplex PCR; TCRdb keeps only in-frame clonotypes and omits some of them. This sample has over 65,000 clones; about 80% occur once, and the top ten carry about 8.2%. V and J are TRBV6-1 and TRBJ1-2, with TRBD1 as a possible D gene (6 bases). Sequenced material: PBMCs. The TCR was taken from a man aged 55 to 70 in good health and CMV-seropositive. The chain's CDR3 is CASSPQVDRIYGYTF. Here the CDR3 DNA reads TGTGCCAGCAGTCCCCAAGTCGACAGGATCTATGGCTACACCTTC.